This is a list of T cell receptor beta chains from one sample in a study of cytomegalovirus exposure and HLA in healthy donors. Produced via immunoSEQ multiplex PCR; TCRdb's table is partial and in-frame only. The sample holds 160,000 or so clones, approximately 80% seen once. Sequencing was performed on PBMCs. Receptors were obtained from a young man in good health and CMV-seronegative. CDR3s leave out the opening cysteine and the closing phenylalanine or tryptophan. The D gene is left open where the match is weak.

j_call d_call v_call cdr3_aa
TRBJ1-4 . TRBV11-3 ASSLTAGNKLF
TRBJ1-2 . TRBV30 AWSPSRYT
TRBJ1-5 . TRBV30 AWSGTVVDQPQH
TRBJ2-3 TRBD2 TRBV5-4 ASSTTSGADTQY
TRBJ2-7 . TRBV5-6 ASKVGLKEGREQY
TRBJ1-6 . TRBV5-6 ASSLRGFGSSYNSPLH
TRBJ2-3 . TRBV27 ASSLGISTDTQY
TRBJ2-1 TRBD1 TRBV7-2 ASSYGTGYYNEQF
TRBJ2-1 . TRBV30 AWSVLNRSGREQF
TRBJ2-5 . TRBV6-5 ASSLDRNQETQY
TRBJ2-5 . TRBV15 ATSTAGVGETQY
TRBJ1-5 . TRBV28 ASSLGRMGNQPQH
TRBJ1-5 . TRBV7-9 ASSPKDGGQPQH
TRBJ2-7 . TRBV7-2 ASSRTLYEQY
TRBJ2-7 . TRBV20-1 SAGQKQY
TRBJ1-5 . TRBV30 ACHSGLGDQPQH
TRBJ1-1 . TRBV13 ASSLRPPNTEAF
TRBJ2-7 TRBD2 TRBV7-6 ASSEIAGETYEQY
TRBJ1-2 . TRBV7-9 ASSFTPPGQTVYGYT
TRBJ2-7 . TRBV15 ATSGGRSSAYEQY
TRBJ2-3 TRBD2 TRBV2 ASDPGGSGADTQY
TRBJ2-7 . TRBV4-1 ASSQERHRGYEQY
TRBJ2-2 . TRBV5-4 ASSFLGELF
TRBJ2-7 TRBD1 TRBV6-1 ASSEFPGGMTGGYEQY
TRBJ1-5 TRBD1 TRBV7-9 ASSPGRQGSQPQH
TRBJ2-3 . TRBV27 ASSLISSGLDTQY
TRBJ1-5 . TRBV18 ASSLQEDQPQH
TRBJ2-5 . TRBV7-2 ASSLLETQY
TRBJ1-1 TRBD1 TRBV11-2 ASRSDRGRMNTEAF
TRBJ2-1 . TRBV15 ATSTRLEYNEQF
TRBJ1-4 TRBD1 TRBV7-8 ASRSTGQGNGKLF
TRBJ2-7 TRBD2 TRBV2 ASSEFSGGAGPEY
TRBJ2-2 TRBD2 TRBV7-2 ASSFHSGGASNTGELF
TRBJ2-7 . TRBV30 AFRLDTYEQY
TRBJ2-1 . TRBV2 ASSGRNYNEQF
TRBJ1-2 . TRBV27 ASSLAPSNYGYT
TRBJ2-2 TRBD1 TRBV11-2 ASSPGWTGENTGELF
TRBJ1-3 . TRBV5-1 ASRTTGYSGNTIY
TRBJ2-5 TRBD1 TRBV2 ASKIQGARETQY
TRBJ2-1 . TRBV19 ASSIDGSSYNEQF
TRBJ2-7 . TRBV21-1 ASSTRLAGGVYEQY
TRBJ1-4 TRBD1 TRBV11-2 ASSFVADRAEKLF
TRBJ2-7 . TRBV6-1 ASSEWQGITYEQY